A selection of T cell receptor beta chains follows, all from one sample in a study of Ad26.COV2.S vaccination and SARS-CoV-2 variants. Data came from immunoSEQ multiplex PCR; TCRdb stores just in-frame clones and leaves some out. The sample comprises roughly 330,000 clones, about nine tenths of which are singletons, and roughly 6% rests with the top ten. This sample comprised peripheral blood, obtained in a trial of Ad26.COV2.S vaccine versus placebo. These receptors came from a person between 18 and 65 years old who received the Ad26.COV2.S COVID-19 vaccine or a placebo. Both conserved end residues are part of each CDR3. The D gene is left open where the match is weak.

TRBJ1-2 - TRBV18 CASTDLYGYTF TGTGCCAGTACAGACTTGTATGGCTACACCTTC
TRBJ2-7 - TRBV29-1 CSVEERGEGSYEQYF TGCAGCGTTGAAGAGCGGGGAGAAGGATCTTACGAGCAGTACTTC
TRBJ1-6 - TRBV6-2/TRBV6-3 CASSSTRSPLHF TGTGCCAGCAGTTCGACGAGGTCACCCCTCCACTTT
TRBJ1-2 - TRBV2 CASSDGESYGYTF TGTGCCAGCAGTGACGGGGAAAGCTATGGCTACACCTTC
TRBJ2-1 - TRBV7-7 CASSLGASYNEQFF TGTGCCAGCAGCTTAGGGGCTAGCTACAATGAGCAGTTCTTC
TRBJ1-3 TRBD1 TRBV7-2 CASSLTGTGGISTLYF TGTGCCAGCAGCCTTACCGGGACAGGCGGTATCAGCACCCTATATTTT
TRBJ2-1 - TRBV28 CASSWKGNNEQFF TGTGCCAGCAGTTGGAAGGGAAACAATGAGCAGTTCTTC
TRBJ1-5 - TRBV6-1 CASSERTSYSNQPQHF TGTGCCAGCAGTGAACGGACATCCTATAGCAATCAGCCCCAGCATTTT
TRBJ2-1 TRBD2 TRBV5-1 CASSLTSGGMVEQFF TGCGCCAGCAGCCTCACTAGCGGGGGGATGGTTGAGCAGTTCTTC
TRBJ1-5 - TRBV15 CATSTGRLEVTQHF TGTGCCACCAGCACGGGACGGCTCGAGGTTACCCAGCATTTT